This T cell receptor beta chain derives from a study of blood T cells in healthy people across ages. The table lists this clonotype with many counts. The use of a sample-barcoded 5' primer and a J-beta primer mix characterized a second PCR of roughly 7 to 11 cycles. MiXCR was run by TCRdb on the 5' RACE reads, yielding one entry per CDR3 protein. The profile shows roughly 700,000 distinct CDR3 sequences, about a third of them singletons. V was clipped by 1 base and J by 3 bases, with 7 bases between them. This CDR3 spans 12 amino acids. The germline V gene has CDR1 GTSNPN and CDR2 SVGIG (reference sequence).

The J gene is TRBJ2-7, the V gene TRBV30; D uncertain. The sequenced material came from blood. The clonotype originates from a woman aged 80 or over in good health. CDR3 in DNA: TGTGCCTGGAGTGGGACCGTCTACGAGCAGTACTTC. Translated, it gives CAWSGTVYEQYF.